This T cell receptor (beta chain) was identified in a study of control samples from healthy donors and cancer patients. Clones were read by immunoSEQ multiplex PCR, and TCRdb kept only the in-frame ones, dropping some. Of tens of thousands of clones in the sample, approximately 89% are singletons; the top ten hold around a fifth. The receptor was isolated from a woman aged 40 to 50 with head and neck cancer. Sequenced: PBMCs.

In DNA, the CDR3 is TGTGCTTCGGGGCGGAACATGAACACTGAAGCTTTCTTT. It specifies CASGRNMNTEAFF. The chain links TRBV27 to TRBJ1-1; maybe TRBD1 (5 bases). The CDR3 spans 13 residues. Germline CDR1 is MNHEY and CDR2 is SMNVEV (reference sequence).